This is a list of T cell receptor beta chains from one sample in a study of shared clonotypes between healthy human individuals. Assay used: immunoSEQ multiplex PCR; TCRdb lists only in-frame clones, some missing. This table holds 450,000 to 500,000 clones, around 79% found once. Sequencing was performed on PBMCs. All receptors come from a woman between 40 and 50 years old in good health. Some clones in this sample may be carry-over from other donors' samples. The CDR3 runs from the conserved cysteine through the conserved F or W. Each record gives: J gene, V gene, clone size, D gene, CDR3 DNA, CDR3 protein. D genes are given only for firm matches. Clone size appears in some rows only: once, few, many, or a class for an expanded clone.

j_call: TRBJ2-5; v_call: TRBV7-6; clone_size: many; d_call: -; cdr3_nt: TGTGCCAGCAGCTTACAAGAGACCCAGTACTTC; cdr3_aa: CASSLQETQYF
j_call: TRBJ2-1; v_call: TRBV29-1; clone_size: -; d_call: TRBD2; cdr3_nt: TGCAGCGTCGGAGGACTAGCGGGAGTGGGGAATGAGCAGTTCTTC; cdr3_aa: CSVGGLAGVGNEQFF
j_call: TRBJ2-2; v_call: TRBV18; clone_size: -; d_call: -; cdr3_nt: TGTGCCAGCTCAACTAGAAACACCGGGGAGCTGTTTTTT; cdr3_aa: CASSTRNTGELFF
j_call: TRBJ2-3; v_call: TRBV4-1; clone_size: -; d_call: TRBD2; cdr3_nt: TGCGCCAGCAGCCGAAAGAGGCACTCGAGTGCGGGAGGAGTCACAGATACGCAGTATTTT; cdr3_aa: CASSRKRHSSAGGVTDTQYF
j_call: TRBJ1-1; v_call: TRBV6-1; clone_size: once; d_call: TRBD1; cdr3_nt: TGTGCCAGCAGTGAAGGGGACAGGGTCACTGAAGCTTTCTTT; cdr3_aa: CASSEGDRVTEAFF
j_call: TRBJ2-1; v_call: TRBV11-2; clone_size: -; d_call: -; cdr3_nt: TGTGCCAGCAGCCCCGCCTTGGTCCTCCGCACTTACAATGAGCAGTTCTTC; cdr3_aa: CASSPALVLRTYNEQFF
j_call: TRBJ1-1; v_call: TRBV5-4; clone_size: -; d_call: -; cdr3_nt: TGTGCCAGCAGCTTAAGCAGGGGTCCTGAAGCTTTCTTT; cdr3_aa: CASSLSRGPEAFF
j_call: TRBJ1-1; v_call: TRBV4-1; clone_size: -; d_call: -; cdr3_nt: TGCGCCAGCAGCCTCCAGGGACGGAAGAACACTGAAGCTTTCTTT; cdr3_aa: CASSLQGRKNTEAFF
j_call: TRBJ2-7; v_call: TRBV4-3; clone_size: -; d_call: -; cdr3_nt: TGCGCCAGCAGCCAAGAGGGGTGGCAGAGCGAGCAGTACTTC; cdr3_aa: CASSQEGWQSEQYF
j_call: TRBJ1-2; v_call: TRBV2; clone_size: -; d_call: TRBD1; cdr3_nt: TGTGCCAGCAGCGAACAGGGACAGGGGCCTGGCTACACCTTC; cdr3_aa: CASSEQGQGPGYTF
j_call: TRBJ2-1; v_call: TRBV9; clone_size: -; d_call: TRBD2; cdr3_nt: TGTGCCAGCAGCGAGACTAGCAACACCTACAATGAGCAGTTCTTC; cdr3_aa: CASSETSNTYNEQFF
j_call: TRBJ2-3; v_call: TRBV6-6; clone_size: -; d_call: -; cdr3_nt: TGTGCCAGCAGGGAACTAGGCCGTACGCAGTATTTT; cdr3_aa: CASRELGRTQYF
j_call: TRBJ1-1; v_call: TRBV11-1; clone_size: -; d_call: -; cdr3_nt: TGTGCCAGCACCGCCAACACTGAAGCTTTCTTT; cdr3_aa: CASTANTEAFF
j_call: TRBJ2-1; v_call: TRBV18; clone_size: -; d_call: TRBD1; cdr3_nt: TGTGCCAGCTCACCTAAGACAGGGGGCAGGAGGGTTAGGGCCTACAATGAGCAGTTCTTC; cdr3_aa: CASSPKTGGRRVRAYNEQFF
j_call: TRBJ1-2; v_call: TRBV28; clone_size: -; d_call: -; cdr3_nt: TGTGCCAGCAGCTCTAACTATGGCTACACCTTC; cdr3_aa: CASSSNYGYTF
j_call: TRBJ2-3; v_call: TRBV6-1; clone_size: -; d_call: -; cdr3_nt: TGTGCCAGCAGCAGGGAACGGGACACAGATACGCAGTATTTT; cdr3_aa: CASSRERDTDTQYF
j_call: TRBJ2-1; v_call: TRBV7-8; clone_size: -; d_call: TRBD2; cdr3_nt: TGTGCCAGCAGCTTAAAGCGGACGGGGACTATCCACTACAATGAGCAGTTCTTC; cdr3_aa: CASSLKRTGTIHYNEQFF
j_call: TRBJ2-5; v_call: TRBV30; clone_size: -; d_call: TRBD2; cdr3_nt: TGTGCCTGGAGTGTAAGAGGCGGGAGGGCCTCGGAGACCCAGTACTTC; cdr3_aa: CAWSVRGGRASETQYF
j_call: TRBJ2-1; v_call: TRBV29-1; clone_size: -; d_call: -; cdr3_nt: TGCAGCGTCGACTGGGACCAATCCTACAATGAGCAGTTCTTC; cdr3_aa: CSVDWDQSYNEQFF
j_call: TRBJ2-5; v_call: TRBV4-2; clone_size: many; d_call: TRBD2; cdr3_nt: TGTGCCAGCAGCCAAGATAAGCGGGGACAAGAGACCCAGTACTTC; cdr3_aa: CASSQDKRGQETQYF
j_call: TRBJ2-1; v_call: TRBV25-1; clone_size: -; d_call: -; cdr3_nt: TGTGCCAGCAGTGTGGCAAGCTCCTACAATGAGCAGTTCTTC; cdr3_aa: CASSVASSYNEQFF
j_call: TRBJ1-5; v_call: TRBV28; clone_size: many; d_call: -; cdr3_nt: TGTGCCAGCAGTCATGACCAGAATCAGCCCCAGCATTTT; cdr3_aa: CASSHDQNQPQHF
j_call: TRBJ1-1; v_call: TRBV18; clone_size: -; d_call: TRBD1; cdr3_nt: TGTGCCAGCTCACACTCACCCGGGACAGGGGCAAACACTGAAGCTTTCTTT; cdr3_aa: CASSHSPGTGANTEAFF
j_call: TRBJ1-5; v_call: TRBV4-2; clone_size: once; d_call: -; cdr3_nt: TGTGCCAGCAGCCAAGGTTTATGGAATCAGCCCCAGCATTTT; cdr3_aa: CASSQGLWNQPQHF
j_call: TRBJ1-1; v_call: TRBV9; clone_size: -; d_call: TRBD1; cdr3_nt: TGTGCCAGCAGCGTAGAGTCCAGGGGGACTGAAGCTTTCTTT; cdr3_aa: CASSVESRGTEAFF
j_call: TRBJ2-7; v_call: TRBV7-2; clone_size: few; d_call: -; cdr3_nt: TGTGCCAGCAGCCCCCAGGTCAGCCCGTCCTACGAGCAGTACTTC; cdr3_aa: CASSPQVSPSYEQYF
j_call: TRBJ1-2; v_call: TRBV28; clone_size: -; d_call: -; cdr3_nt: TGTGCCAGCAGAGTTGACAGCAACTATGGCTACACCTTC; cdr3_aa: CASRVDSNYGYTF
j_call: TRBJ1-2; v_call: TRBV5-1; clone_size: -; d_call: -; cdr3_nt: TGCGCCAGCAGTTTTAACTATGGCTACACCTTC; cdr3_aa: CASSFNYGYTF
j_call: TRBJ2-5; v_call: TRBV5-1; clone_size: -; d_call: -; cdr3_nt: TGCGCCAGCAGCTTTGACCAAGAGACCCAGTACTTC; cdr3_aa: CASSFDQETQYF
j_call: TRBJ1-1; v_call: TRBV7-9; clone_size: few; d_call: -; cdr3_nt: TGTGCCAGCAGCCCACAGGGGAACACTGAAGCTTTCTTT; cdr3_aa: CASSPQGNTEAFF
j_call: TRBJ2-2; v_call: TRBV9; clone_size: -; d_call: TRBD2; cdr3_nt: TGTGCCAGCAGCCGGACTAGCGGGTACACCGGGGAGCTGTTTTTT; cdr3_aa: CASSRTSGYTGELFF
j_call: TRBJ1-1; v_call: TRBV5-1; clone_size: -; d_call: -; cdr3_nt: TGCGCCAGCAGCCCGCAGGGCAGGGACAACACTGAAGCTTTCTTT; cdr3_aa: CASSPQGRDNTEAFF
j_call: TRBJ1-2; v_call: TRBV19; clone_size: -; d_call: -; cdr3_nt: TGTGCCAGTAGCCCCCGCATCGGCGGCTATGGCTACACCTTC; cdr3_aa: CASSPRIGGYGYTF
j_call: TRBJ2-5; v_call: TRBV5-1; clone_size: -; d_call: TRBD2; cdr3_nt: TGCGCCAGCAGCTTGTACGGCAGCGGGAGCTCTCAGACCCAGTACTTC; cdr3_aa: CASSLYGSGSSQTQYF
j_call: TRBJ2-7; v_call: TRBV5-1; clone_size: -; d_call: -; cdr3_nt: TGCGCCAGCAGCCCTCCAGGCAGGGTTGTGGTCGAGCAGTACTTC; cdr3_aa: CASSPPGRVVVEQYF
j_call: TRBJ1-1; v_call: TRBV28; clone_size: -; d_call: -; cdr3_nt: TGTGCCAGCAGTTTAGTGCGGAGGGAAGCTTTCTTT; cdr3_aa: CASSLVRREAFF
j_call: TRBJ2-7; v_call: TRBV4-1; clone_size: -; d_call: TRBD2; cdr3_nt: TGCGCCAGCAGCCAAGATGGCCTAGCGGGAGGTTACGAGCAGTACTTC; cdr3_aa: CASSQDGLAGGYEQYF
j_call: TRBJ2-2; v_call: TRBV6-5; clone_size: -; d_call: -; cdr3_nt: TGTGCCAGCAGTAAAAACAGGGTGGTGTTTTTT; cdr3_aa: CASSKNRVVFF
j_call: TRBJ1-2; v_call: TRBV30; clone_size: -; d_call: -; cdr3_nt: TGTGCCTGGAGTGTAGGGGGAGGCCCGAGGGATGACACCTTC; cdr3_aa: CAWSVGGGPRDDTF
j_call: TRBJ2-5; v_call: TRBV6-7; clone_size: -; d_call: -; cdr3_nt: TGTGCCAGCAGTTACGGGCGGGACAAAGAGACCCAGTACTTC; cdr3_aa: CASSYGRDKETQYF
j_call: TRBJ2-7; v_call: TRBV5-1; clone_size: -; d_call: -; cdr3_nt: TGCGCCAGCAGTGGCAGGGGGAGGGAGGAGCAGTACTTC; cdr3_aa: CASSGRGREEQYF
j_call: TRBJ2-1; v_call: TRBV27; clone_size: -; d_call: -; cdr3_nt: TGTGCCAGCAGTTTAGGGAAATACAATGAGCAGTTCTTC; cdr3_aa: CASSLGKYNEQFF
j_call: TRBJ2-7; v_call: TRBV18; clone_size: few; d_call: -; cdr3_nt: TGTGCCAGCTCACCGGCTGGATACGAGCAGTACTTC; cdr3_aa: CASSPAGYEQYF
j_call: TRBJ2-3; v_call: TRBV5-1; clone_size: -; d_call: TRBD2; cdr3_nt: TGCGCCAGCGCATCGGGACTAGCGGGAGCATCAGATACGCAGTATTTT; cdr3_aa: CASASGLAGASDTQYF
j_call: TRBJ2-7; v_call: TRBV2; clone_size: once; d_call: -; cdr3_nt: TGTGCCAGCAGTGACTCATGCATCTCCTACGAGCAGTACTTC; cdr3_aa: CASSDSCISYEQYF
j_call: TRBJ1-5; v_call: TRBV28; clone_size: few; d_call: TRBD1; cdr3_nt: TGTGCCAGTCGCAACCGGGACAGGAGTTATAGCAATCAGCCCCAGCATTTT; cdr3_aa: CASRNRDRSYSNQPQHF
j_call: TRBJ1-5; v_call: TRBV28; clone_size: -; d_call: -; cdr3_nt: TGTGCCAGCAGTCCCGCAGGGGATCGACAGCCCCAGCATTTT; cdr3_aa: CASSPAGDRQPQHF
j_call: TRBJ2-5; v_call: TRBV4-1; clone_size: -; d_call: TRBD2; cdr3_nt: TGCGCCAGCAGCCAAGGGACTAGAAGTGAGACCCAGTACTTC; cdr3_aa: CASSQGTRSETQYF
j_call: TRBJ2-3; v_call: TRBV9; clone_size: once; d_call: -; cdr3_nt: TGTGCCAGCAGCCCCACGCCAGCTAGCACAGATACGCAGTATTTT; cdr3_aa: CASSPTPASTDTQYF